These 32 T cell receptor beta chains originate from one sample sequenced in a study of response to subunit inactivated influenza vaccine. TCRdb reprocessed the RT-PCR reads with MiXCR, giving one entry per CDR3 protein. The repertoire holds 430,000 or so distinct CDR3 sequences, with roughly 11% as singletons. Source: PBMCs from blood, taken around seven weeks after vaccination. These receptors were obtained from a man in his forties or fifties who received an inactivated influenza vaccine.

The CDR3 loop is CATSDLRGTEAFF. For the CDR3, the DNA is TGTGCCACCAGTGATTTGCGAGGAACTGAAGCTTTCTTT. V gene TRBV24-1 combines with J gene TRBJ1-1; D not certain. Germline loops: CDR1 KGHDR, CDR2 SFDVKD. V was shortened by 0 bases and J by 5 bases, with 6 bases between the two germline ends. The CDR3 length is 13 residues.

The chain has TRBV6-2 or TRBV6-3 and TRBJ2-5; TRBD1 matches 9 bases. This CDR3 has 18 residues. In germline, CDR1 is MNHEY, CDR2 SVGEGT. V dropped 0 bases and J dropped 5; count of bases not matched to a gene: 13. CDR3 region: CASSYSKRTGAPPETQYF. CDR3 in DNA: TGTGCCAGCAGTTACTCGAAGAGGACAGGGGCCCCCCCGGAGACCCAGTACTTC.

This clonotype was seen a few times. This chain uses TRBV12-3 or TRBV12-4 with TRBJ2-3, with 14 bases lining up with TRBD2. J lost 4 bases, V lost 6 bases, and 9 bases had no gene match. The CDR3 runs 17 residues. CDR3 nucleotides: TGTGCCAGCAGCCTAGGACTAGCGGGGGGAGTAGCAGATACGCAGTATTTT. This codes for CASSLGLAGGVADTQYF.

This clonotype was found a few times. The rearrangement links TRBV6-2 or TRBV6-3 to TRBJ2-2; D is uncertain. Looked up from germline, CDR1 is MNHEY and CDR2 is SVGEGT. The CDR3 totals 15 residues. Trimming shortened V by 7 bases and J by 2 bases, and 14 bases separated the two germline ends. The CDR3 DNA reads TGTGCCAGCACCGACGACGCACTAAACACCGGGGAGCTGTTTTTT. It encodes CASTDDALNTGELFF.

In its sample, this clonotype was seen a few times. The genes are TRBV29-1 and TRBJ1-1; 10 nucleotides agree with TRBD1. The V segment lost 6 bases and the J segment 4 bases; nucleotides outside the gene matches: 8. This CDR3 contains 14 residues. Germline loops: CDR1 SQVTM, CDR2 ANQGSEA. The CDR3 here is CSVSYRDRGTEAFF. In nucleotides, the CDR3 is TGCAGCGTCTCTTACCGGGACAGGGGCACTGAAGCTTTCTTT. The full variable domain, in which reference TRBV29-1 and TRBJ1-1 provide the parts outside the CDR3, is SAVISQKPSRDICQRGTSLTIQCQVDSQVTMMFWYRQQPGQSLTLIATANQGSEATYESGFVIDKFPISRPNLTFSTLTVSNMSPEDSSIYLCSVSYRDRGTEAFFGQGTRLTVV.

This clonotype was seen many times. The chain has TRBV4-1 and TRBJ2-1, with 8 bases matching TRBD1. The CDR3 totals 13 residues. J gave up 10 bases and V 3 bases, and 5 bases lay outside the gene matches. The germline V gene encodes CDR1 MGHRA and CDR2 YSYEKL. CDR3: CASSHRGQVEQFF. In nucleotides, the CDR3 is TGCGCCAGCAGCCACAGGGGGCAGGTCGAGCAGTTCTTC.

There are a few counts of this clonotype. V gene TRBV7-9 combines with J gene TRBJ1-2; possible D gene TRBD1, 5 bases. Germline CDR1 and CDR2: SEHNR and FQNEAQ (reference sequence). The V and J ends lost 1 base and 8 bases respectively, with 11 bases between them. This CDR3 contains 13 residues. The CDR3 sequence is CASSLGARGGYTF. In nucleotides, the CDR3 is TGTGCCAGCAGCTTAGGGGCCCGGGGGGGCTACACCTTC.

This clonotype showed up just a few times. This chain connects TRBV7-6 to TRBJ1-1; D unclear. V lost 4 bases to trimming and J lost 7 bases, with 13 bases between them. Germline V CDR1 and CDR2: SGHVS, FNYEAQ. This CDR3 contains 13 residues. CDR3 nucleotide sequence: TGTGCCAGCAGCTACACTCCCGGGGATGAAGCTTTCTTT. Its protein product is CASSYTPGDEAFF.

The rearrangement links TRBV3-1 to TRBJ2-3, with 12 bases matching TRBD2. The CDR3 contains 20 residues. Germline CDR1 is LGHDT and CDR2 is YNNKEL (reference sequence). Trimming cost V 2 bases and J 2 bases; bases outside gene matches: 14. The CDR3 coding sequence is TGTGCCAGCAGCCAACCCCGGACTAGCGGGGCGCCGGGGCACACAGATACGCAGTATTTT. Its translation is CASSQPRTSGAPGHTDTQYF.

This clonotype appeared a few times. The V call is TRBV20-1, the J call TRBJ2-5, with 9 bases lining up with TRBD2. With V trimmed by 5 bases and J by 4 bases, 17 bases remained unmatched. The CDR3 is 17 residues long. Germline assignment: CDR1 DFQATT and CDR2 SNEGSKA (reference sequence). The CDR3: CSALPRAGGRNLETQYF. Here the CDR3 DNA reads TGCAGTGCTCTACCCCGGGCGGGGGGGCGCAATTTAGAGACCCAGTACTTC.

The chain combines TRBV5-8 with TRBJ1-5; D is unclear. The CDR3 contains 14 residues. CDR1 SGHTS and CDR2 YDEGEE come from the germline V gene. V lost 1 base and J lost 7, with 12 bases in between. For the CDR3, the DNA is TGTGCCAGCAGCTTGCCCCTCGGAGGGCAGCCCCAGCATTTT. It encodes CASSLPLGGQPQHF. The entire variable domain, with the rest obtained from reference TRBV5-8 and TRBJ1-5, is as follows: EAGVTQSPTHLIKTRGQQATLRCSPISGHTSVYWYQQALGLGLQFLLWYDEGEERNRGNFPPRFSGRQFPNYSSELNVNALELEDSALYLCASSLPLGGQPQHFGDGTRLSIL.

J is TRBJ1-6 and V is TRBV7-8; D remains unclear. The CDR3 has 13 residues. CDR1 SGHVS and CDR2 FQNEAQ come from the germline V gene. Trimming took off 1 base at V and 14 bases at J, with 12 bases between the two ends. In DNA form, the CDR3 reads TGTGCCAGCAGCTTAGGAGGCGCAACTGCCCTCCACTTT. It translates to CASSLGGATALHF.

This clonotype appeared a few times. The chain uses TRBV10-3 and TRBJ2-4; D is unresolved. Trimming took off 0 bases at V and 9 bases at J, with 9 bases between the two ends. Germline V gene sequence: CDR1 ENHRY, CDR2 SYGVKD. CDR3 size: 13 residues. The CDR3 DNA is TGTGCCATCAGTGAGTCGACGAAGGGCATTCAGTACTTC. It is translated as CAISESTKGIQYF.

This sequence joins TRBV20-1 and TRBJ2-7; D may correspond to TRBD1 or TRBD2 (5 bases each). V was clipped by 5 bases and J by 4 bases, with 21 bases between them. CDR3 length equals 15 residues. CDR1 is DFQATT, CDR2 SNEGSKA, per germline (reference sequence). The DNA for the CDR3 is TGCAGTGCTGGGGGACCCCCCCCTCGCCCTTACGAGCAGTACTTC. Its translation: CSAGGPPPRPYEQYF.

The J gene is TRBJ2-7, the V gene TRBV5-1; 10 bases agree with TRBD1. Germline CDR1 is SGHRS and CDR2 is YFSETQ. Losses at the gene ends were 4 bases for V and 6 bases for J; bases not matched to a gene: 7. This CDR3 is built from 14 residues. The CDR3 here is CASSKDRGRGEQYF. DNA for the CDR3: TGCGCCAGCAGCAAAGACAGGGGGCGCGGCGAGCAGTACTTC. The full variable domain, rest sourced from reference TRBV5-1 and TRBJ2-7, is KAGVTQTPRYLIKTRGQQVTLSCSPISGHRSVSWYQQTPGQGLQFLFEYFSETQRNKGNFPGRFSGRQFSNSRSEMNVSTLELGDSALYLCASSKDRGRGEQYFGPGTRLTVT.

The chain is built from TRBV29-1 and TRBJ2-2, with 7 bases aligning to TRBD2. The J segment lost 6 bases and the V segment lost 2 bases, leaving 9 bases of the junction unmatched. The CDR3 runs to 15 residues. CDR1 and CDR2 from the germline V gene are SQVTM and ANQGSEA. The CDR3 sequence is CSVEKRGRGAGELFF. The CDR3 nucleotides read TGCAGCGTTGAAAAGAGGGGCCGGGGGGCCGGGGAGCTGTTTTTT.

This clonotype was detected ten times or more. V and J are TRBV7-2 and TRBJ2-1, with 9 bases aligning to TRBD1. This CDR3 is built from 15 residues. Germline CDR1 reads SGHTA; CDR2 reads FQGNSA. V lost 5 bases and J lost 4; bases outside the gene matches: 6. The CDR3 DNA reads TGTGCCAGCAGCCCCACCGGGACAGGGTACAATGAGCAGTTCTTC. Amino acids: CASSPTGTGYNEQFF.

This clonotype was seen repeatedly, ten times or more. The CDR3 DNA sequence: TGTGCCAGCAGCCCCCTTAGACTAGCTATTACCAGGGAGACCCAGTACTTC. Amino acids: CASSPLRLAITRETQYF. The chain links TRBV7-8 to TRBJ2-5, with 7 bases aligning to TRBD2. V was pared by 5 bases and J by 5 bases, with 17 bases of the junction left unmatched. Germline lookup yields CDR1 SGHVS and CDR2 FQNEAQ. CDR3 length: 17 residues.

The gene calls are TRBV6-1 and TRBJ1-2, with 7 nucleotides matching TRBD1. Unmatched junction bases numbered 13, after V lost 5 bases and J lost 7 bases. The length of the CDR3 is 15 residues. Germline V gene data show CDR1 as MNHNS and CDR2 as SASEGT. The CDR3 protein is CASSTPDREKGGYTF. CDR3 DNA sequence: TGTGCCAGCAGTACCCCAGACAGGGAAAAGGGTGGCTACACCTTC.

This clonotype was seen at least ten times. The genes are TRBV7-2 and TRBJ2-3, with 9 bases that match TRBD2. In germline, CDR1 is SGHTA, CDR2 FQGNSA. J was trimmed by 5 bases and V by 1 base; bases with no gene match: 4. CDR3 length: 15 amino acids. CDR3 region: CASSLGGLAVDTQYF. As DNA, the CDR3 is TGTGCCAGCAGCTTAGGGGGACTAGCAGTAGATACGCAGTATTTT.

The CDR3 nucleotides are TGCGCCAGCAGCTTGCGAGGGACCGGGGCCAACGTCCTGACTTTC. This gives the protein CASSLRGTGANVLTF. The chain combines TRBV5-1 with TRBJ2-6; D is perhaps TRBD1 or TRBD2 (5 bases each). Germline V gene sequence: CDR1 SGHRS, CDR2 YFSETQ. The V and J ends lost 1 base and 4 bases respectively, with 9 bases between them. The CDR3 totals 15 residues.

This clonotype was recorded at least ten times. The V gene is TRBV20-1, the J gene TRBJ1-2; 8 nucleotides match TRBD1. V lost 5 bases and J lost 5; bases outside the gene matches: 1. Looked up from germline, CDR1 is DFQATT and CDR2 is SNEGSKA (reference sequence). This CDR3 contains 11 residues. The CDR3 DNA reads TGCAGTGCTGGACAGGGATATGGCTACACCTTC. Protein product: CSAGQGYGYTF.

The chain is built from TRBV18 and TRBJ2-5; 12 bases align to TRBD1. The CDR3 has 17 residues. CDR1 and CDR2 (germline): KGHSH, LQKENI. The V segment lost 3 bases and the J segment 5 bases; nucleotides outside the gene matches: 10. The CDR3 DNA sequence: TGTGCCAGCTCACCTCCCGGGACAGGGGGCTTCGCGGAGACCCAGTACTTC. This encodes CASSPPGTGGFAETQYF. Combining the CDR3 with reference TRBV18 and TRBJ2-5 gives the whole variable domain NAGVMQNPRHLVRRRGQEARLRCSPMKGHSHVYWYRQLPEEGLKFMVYLQKENIIDESGMPKERFSAEFPKEGPSILRIQQVVRGDSAAYFCASSPPGTGGFAETQYFGPGTRLLVL.

This clonotype was seen a handful of times. The V gene is TRBV28, the J gene TRBJ2-5; the match to TRBD2 covers 8 bases. J lost 3 bases, V lost 7 bases, and 10 bases had no gene match. The length of the CDR3 is 15 residues. Per the germline V gene, CDR1 is MDHEN and CDR2 is SYDVKM. For the CDR3, the DNA is TGTGCCAGCAACAGTAGGGCGGGAGGTGAAGAGACCCAGTACTTC. Residues: CASNSRAGGEETQYF.

The chain recombines TRBV20-1 with TRBJ2-1, with 10 bases identical to TRBD2. The ends lost 0 bases at V and 7 bases at J; junction bases unmatched: 9. Germline CDR1 is DFQATT and CDR2 is SNEGSKA (reference sequence). The CDR3 is made up of 16 amino acids. This CDR3 is CSARDVGSGRMNEQFF. CDR3 bases: TGCAGTGCTAGAGATGTTGGTAGCGGGAGGATGAATGAGCAGTTCTTC.

This clonotype was detected a few times. The gene calls are TRBV12-3 or TRBV12-4 and TRBJ2-5, with D unclear. V shed 5 bases and J shed 2 bases, with 18 bases lying between them. The CDR3 runs 16 residues. CDR3 region: CASSLGRAPGQETQYF. CDR3 DNA: TGTGCCAGCAGTCTTGGAAGAGCTCCCGGTCAAGAGACCCAGTACTTC.

The rearrangement joins TRBV4-1 to TRBJ2-4, with D possibly matching TRBD1 (6 bases). The germline CDR1 and CDR2 sequences are MGHRA and YSYEKL. This CDR3 contains 15 residues. Trimming took off 1 base at V and 4 bases at J, with 11 bases between the two ends. The CDR3 region is CASSQVMGAKNIQYF. The CDR3 coding sequence is TGCGCCAGCAGCCAAGTAATGGGGGCGAAAAACATTCAGTACTTC.

V gene TRBV11-2 combines with J gene TRBJ2-1; D is uncertain. The V end was cut by 0 bases, the J end by 8 bases, with 8 bases between. The CDR3 is 13 residues long. Germline values: CDR1 SGHAT, CDR2 FQNNGV. The CDR3, as DNA: TGTGCCAGCAGCTTAGAGCTGGGCGATGAGCAGTTCTTC. Encoded protein: CASSLELGDEQFF.

This clonotype has a count of ten or more. The chain combines TRBV20-1 with TRBJ2-3; D is unclear. Germline CDR1 reads DFQATT; CDR2 reads SNEGSKA (reference sequence). The CDR3 length is 14 residues. The V end was cut by 6 bases, the J end by 3 bases, with 16 bases between. CDR3 amino acids: CSAVDLSRTDTQYF. DNA for the CDR3: TGCAGTGCGGTCGATCTGAGCAGGACAGATACGCAGTATTTT.

The gene calls are TRBV20-1 and TRBJ1-2; TRBD1 matches 8 bases. Germline V gene lookup returns CDR1 DFQATT and CDR2 SNEGSKA (reference sequence). After removal of 6 bases from V and 3 bases from J, the junction contained 6 bases not matched to a gene. The CDR3 spans 13 residues. The CDR3 DNA follows: TGCAGTGCCTGGACAGGGAAGGACTATGGCTACACCTTC. It encodes CSAWTGKDYGYTF.

This clonotype was counted only a few times. The rearrangement joins TRBV10-3 to TRBJ2-3; 7 bases match TRBD1. J was trimmed by 0 bases and V by 5 bases; bases with no gene match: 11. Germline CDR1 is ENHRY and CDR2 is SYGVKD. The CDR3 spans 17 residues. In DNA form, the CDR3 reads TGTGCCATCAGTACAATAGAGACAGGGAGTAGCACAGATACGCAGTATTTT. This codes for CAISTIETGSSTDTQYF.

This clonotype was detected only a few times. V and J are TRBV7-9 and TRBJ2-7, with D perhaps TRBD2 (5 bases). With 5 bases removed from V and 1 base from J, the gap between germline ends came to 12 bases. Germline assignment: CDR1 SEHNR and CDR2 FQNEAQ (reference sequence). The CDR3 length is 14 residues. CDR3 DNA: TGTGCCAGCAGCCCCCTCACGGGATCCTACGAGCAGTACTTC. Encoded protein: CASSPLTGSYEQYF.